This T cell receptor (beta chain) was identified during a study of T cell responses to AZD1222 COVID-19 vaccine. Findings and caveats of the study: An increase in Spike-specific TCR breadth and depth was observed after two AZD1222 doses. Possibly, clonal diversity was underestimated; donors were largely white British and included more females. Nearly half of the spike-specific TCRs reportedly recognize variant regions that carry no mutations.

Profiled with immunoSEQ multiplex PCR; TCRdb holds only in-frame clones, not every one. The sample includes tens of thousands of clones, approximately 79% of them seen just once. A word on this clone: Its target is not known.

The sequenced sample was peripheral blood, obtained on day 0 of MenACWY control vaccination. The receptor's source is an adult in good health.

In DNA, the CDR3 is TGTGCCAGCAGGGGTGGGACACACTCGGGGGAGACCCAGTACTTC. It codes for CASRGGTHSGETQYF. This chain uses TRBV2 with TRBJ2-5, with D possibly matching TRBD1 (6 bases). This CDR3 has 15 amino acids. The V end was cut by 6 bases, the J end by 5 bases, with 19 bases between. Germline values: CDR1 SNHLY, CDR2 FYNNEI.